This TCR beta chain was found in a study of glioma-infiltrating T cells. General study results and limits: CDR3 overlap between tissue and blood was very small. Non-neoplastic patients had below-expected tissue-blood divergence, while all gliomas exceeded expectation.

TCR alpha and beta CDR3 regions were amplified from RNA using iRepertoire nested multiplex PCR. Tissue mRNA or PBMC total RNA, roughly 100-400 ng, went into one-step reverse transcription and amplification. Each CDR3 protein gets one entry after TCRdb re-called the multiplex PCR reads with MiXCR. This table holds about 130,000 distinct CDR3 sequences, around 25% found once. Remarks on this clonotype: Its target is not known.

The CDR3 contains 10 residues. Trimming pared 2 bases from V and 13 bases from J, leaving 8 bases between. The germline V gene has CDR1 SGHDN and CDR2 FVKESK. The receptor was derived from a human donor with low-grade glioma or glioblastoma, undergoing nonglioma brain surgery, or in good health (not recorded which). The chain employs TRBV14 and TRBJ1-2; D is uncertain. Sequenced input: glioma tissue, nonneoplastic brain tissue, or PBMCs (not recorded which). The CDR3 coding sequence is TGTGCCAGCAGCCAACCTCCGGGCACCTTC. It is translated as CASSQPPGTF.